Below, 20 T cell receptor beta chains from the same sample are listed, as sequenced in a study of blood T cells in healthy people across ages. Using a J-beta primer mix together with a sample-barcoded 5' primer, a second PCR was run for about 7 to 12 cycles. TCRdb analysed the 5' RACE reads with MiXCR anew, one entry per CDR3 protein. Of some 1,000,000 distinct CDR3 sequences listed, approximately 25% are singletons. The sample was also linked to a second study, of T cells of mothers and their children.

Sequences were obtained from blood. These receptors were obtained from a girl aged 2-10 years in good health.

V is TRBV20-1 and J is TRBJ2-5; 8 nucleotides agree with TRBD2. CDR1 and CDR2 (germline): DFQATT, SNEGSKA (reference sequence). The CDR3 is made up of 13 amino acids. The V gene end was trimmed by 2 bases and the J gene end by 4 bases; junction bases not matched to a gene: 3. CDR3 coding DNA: TGCAGTGCTAGAATGACTAGCGCAGAGACCCAGTACTTC. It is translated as CSARMTSAETQYF.

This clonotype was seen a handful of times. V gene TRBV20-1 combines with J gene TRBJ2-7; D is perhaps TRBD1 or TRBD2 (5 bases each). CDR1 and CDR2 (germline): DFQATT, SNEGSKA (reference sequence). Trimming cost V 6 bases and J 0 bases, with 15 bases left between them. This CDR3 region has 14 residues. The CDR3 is CSAATGRSSYEQYF. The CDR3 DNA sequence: TGCAGTGCCGCGACGGGACGCTCCTCCTACGAGCAGTACTTC.

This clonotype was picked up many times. The CDR3 protein is CASSLRGTYEQYF. The CDR3 DNA is TGTGCCAGCAGCTTGCGAGGGACCTACGAGCAGTACTTC. This rearrangement joins TRBV7-9 to TRBJ2-7; tentatively, D is TRBD2 (5 bases). Germline V gives CDR1 SEHNR, CDR2 FQNEAQ (reference sequence). The CDR3 spans 13 residues. V was pared by 3 bases and J by 2 bases, with 8 bases between.

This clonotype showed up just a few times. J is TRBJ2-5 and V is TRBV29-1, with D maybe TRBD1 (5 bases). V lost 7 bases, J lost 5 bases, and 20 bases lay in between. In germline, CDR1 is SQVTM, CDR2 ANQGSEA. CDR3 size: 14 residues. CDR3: CSGSQGNERETQYF. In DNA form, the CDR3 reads TGCAGCGGTAGTCAGGGTAATGAACGGGAGACCCAGTACTTC.

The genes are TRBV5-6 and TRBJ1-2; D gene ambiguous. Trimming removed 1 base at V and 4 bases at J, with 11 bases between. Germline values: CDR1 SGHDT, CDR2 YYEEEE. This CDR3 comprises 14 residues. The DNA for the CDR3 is TGTGCCAGCAGCTTGTTTGTGAACGGCTATGGCTACACCTTC. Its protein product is CASSLFVNGYGYTF.

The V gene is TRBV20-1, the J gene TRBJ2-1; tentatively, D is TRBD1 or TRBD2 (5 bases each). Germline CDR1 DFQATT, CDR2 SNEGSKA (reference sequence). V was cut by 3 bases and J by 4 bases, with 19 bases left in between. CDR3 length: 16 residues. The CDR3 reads CSASLARGASYNEQFF. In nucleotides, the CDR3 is TGCAGTGCTAGCTTGGCCCGAGGGGCCAGTTACAATGAGCAGTTCTTC.

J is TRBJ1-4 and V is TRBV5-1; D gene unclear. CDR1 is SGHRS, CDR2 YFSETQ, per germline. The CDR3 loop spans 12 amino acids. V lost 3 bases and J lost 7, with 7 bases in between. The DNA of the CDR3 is TGCGCCAGCAGCTCCAAGGGTGAAAAACTGTTTTTT. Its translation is CASSSKGEKLFF.

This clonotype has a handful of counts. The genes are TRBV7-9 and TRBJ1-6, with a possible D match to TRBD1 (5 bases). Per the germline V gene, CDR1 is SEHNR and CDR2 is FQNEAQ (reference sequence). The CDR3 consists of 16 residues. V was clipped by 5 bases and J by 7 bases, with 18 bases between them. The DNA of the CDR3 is TGTGCCAGCAGCGCGAACCCGGGACTCCAAAATTCACCCCTCCACTTT. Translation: CASSANPGLQNSPLHF.

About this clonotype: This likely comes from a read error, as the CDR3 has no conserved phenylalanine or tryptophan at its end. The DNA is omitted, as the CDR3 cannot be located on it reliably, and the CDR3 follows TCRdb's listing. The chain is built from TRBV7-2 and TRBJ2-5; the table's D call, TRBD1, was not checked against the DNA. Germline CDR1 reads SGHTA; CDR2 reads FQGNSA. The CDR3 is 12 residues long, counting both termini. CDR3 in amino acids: CASSIDGDRPFL.

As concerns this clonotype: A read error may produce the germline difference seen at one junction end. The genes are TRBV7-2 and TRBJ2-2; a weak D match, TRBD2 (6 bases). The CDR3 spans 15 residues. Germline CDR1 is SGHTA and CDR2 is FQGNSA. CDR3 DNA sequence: TGTGCCAGCAGCGCCCAACCACGGGGGACCGGGGAGCCGTTTTTT. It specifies CASSAQPRGTGEPFF.

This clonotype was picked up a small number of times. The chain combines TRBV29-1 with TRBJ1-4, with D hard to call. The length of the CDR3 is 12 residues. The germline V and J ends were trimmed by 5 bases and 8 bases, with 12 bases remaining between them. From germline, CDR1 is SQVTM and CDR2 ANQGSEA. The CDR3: CSVYRSGEKLFF. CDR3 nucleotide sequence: TGCAGCGTTTACCGCAGTGGGGAAAAACTGTTTTTT.

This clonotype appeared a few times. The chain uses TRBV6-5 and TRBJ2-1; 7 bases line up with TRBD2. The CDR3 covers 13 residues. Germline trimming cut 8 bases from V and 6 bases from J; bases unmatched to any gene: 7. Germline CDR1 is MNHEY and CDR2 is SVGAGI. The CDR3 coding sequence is TGTGCCAGCTCTGGCCTAGCGGCCAATGAGCAGTTCTTC. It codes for CASSGLAANEQFF.

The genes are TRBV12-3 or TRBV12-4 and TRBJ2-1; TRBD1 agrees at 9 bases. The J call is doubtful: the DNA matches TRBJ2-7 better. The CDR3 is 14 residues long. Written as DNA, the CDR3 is TGTGCCAGCAGCCGGACAGGGGCAATCTACGAGCAGTACTTC. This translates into CASSRTGAIYEQYF.

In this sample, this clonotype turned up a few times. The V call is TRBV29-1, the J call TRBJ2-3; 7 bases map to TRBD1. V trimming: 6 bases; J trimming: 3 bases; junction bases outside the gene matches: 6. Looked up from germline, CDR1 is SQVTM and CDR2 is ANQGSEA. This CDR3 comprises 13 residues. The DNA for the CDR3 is TGCAGCGTGTGGGGACAGATAACAGATACGCAGTATTTT. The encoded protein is CSVWGQITDTQYF.

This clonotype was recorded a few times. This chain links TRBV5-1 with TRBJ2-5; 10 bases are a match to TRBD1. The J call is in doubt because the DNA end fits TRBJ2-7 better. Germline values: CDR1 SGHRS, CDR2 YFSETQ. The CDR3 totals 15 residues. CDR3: CASSLGTGGRNEQYF. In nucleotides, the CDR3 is TGCGCCAGCAGCTTGGGGACAGGGGGAAGGAACGAGCAGTACTTC.

The CDR3 DNA is TGTGCCAGCAGTCCGCCCGGGGGTGGCTACACCTTC. Translation: CASSPPGGGYTF. The J gene is TRBJ1-2, the V gene TRBV28; D may be TRBD1 (5 bases). V lost 5 bases and J lost 7, with 11 bases in between. Germline V gives CDR1 MDHEN, CDR2 SYDVKM. The CDR3 runs to 12 residues.

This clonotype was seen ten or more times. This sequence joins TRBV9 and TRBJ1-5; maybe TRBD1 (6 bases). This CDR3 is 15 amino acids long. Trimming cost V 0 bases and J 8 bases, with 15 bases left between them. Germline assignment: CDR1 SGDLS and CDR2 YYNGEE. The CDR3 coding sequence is TGTGCCAGCAGCGTAGCAGGGGCTAGGGATGAGCCCCAGCATTTT. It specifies CASSVAGARDEPQHF.

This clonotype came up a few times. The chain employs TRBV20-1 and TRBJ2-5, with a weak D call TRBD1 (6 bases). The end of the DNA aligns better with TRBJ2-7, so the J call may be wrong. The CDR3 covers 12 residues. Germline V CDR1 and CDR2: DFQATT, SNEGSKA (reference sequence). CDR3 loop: CSARNREYEQYF. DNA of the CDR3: TGCAGTGCTAGAAACAGGGAATACGAGCAGTACTTC.

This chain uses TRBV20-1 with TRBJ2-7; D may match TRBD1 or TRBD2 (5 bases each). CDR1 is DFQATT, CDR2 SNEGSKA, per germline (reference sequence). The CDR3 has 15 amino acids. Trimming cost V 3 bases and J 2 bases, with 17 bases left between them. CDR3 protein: CSASTSRGSPYEQYF. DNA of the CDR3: TGCAGTGCTAGTACCTCCCGGGGCTCTCCCTACGAGCAGTACTTC.

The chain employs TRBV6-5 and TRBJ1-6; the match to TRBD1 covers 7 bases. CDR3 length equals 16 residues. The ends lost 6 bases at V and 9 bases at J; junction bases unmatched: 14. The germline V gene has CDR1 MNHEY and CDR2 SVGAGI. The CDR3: CASSHSQGEPGSPLHF. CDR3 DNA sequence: TGTGCCAGCAGCCACTCGCAGGGGGAACCAGGTTCACCCCTCCACTTT.